This T cell receptor beta chain was recovered during a study of regulatory T cells in long-lasting Graves disease. Whole-study results and caveats: With under 3,500 shared public clonotypes, persistent patients exceeded new patients, who shared more than 750. Patients with persistent disease showed a bias toward TRBV28, TRBJ1-2 and TRBJ2-5. Persistent Graves' patients showed reduced TCR diversity versus newly diagnosed patients.

Building of the TCR beta libraries involved iRepertoire HTBI primers and Arm-PCR of CDR3 regions. One entry per CDR3 protein, called by TCRdb with MiXCR from the multiplex PCR reads. Of about 400,000 distinct CDR3 sequences listed, around 15% were seen once; the top ten hold approximately 22%. This clonotype was detected ten times or more. Its antigen is not known. Documented time point: newly diagnosed GD, antithyroid drugs for less than 3 months. PBMC-extracted RNA yielded the TCR library. Guidelines of the American Thyroid Association were used to diagnose Graves' disease. The CDR3 has 16 amino acids. The V end lost 0 bases, the J end lost 1 base, and 12 bases lay between the germline ends. CDR1 and CDR2 from the germline V gene are SGHAT and FQNNGV.

The specimen was peripheral blood mononuclear cells (PBMCs), collected at new diagnosis, from a patient treated with antithyroid drugs. This clonotype originated in a female donor with Graves disease. The chain recombines TRBV11-2 with TRBJ2-5; a weak D match, TRBD2 (6 bases). DNA of the CDR3: TGTGCCAGCAGCTTAGAACCCAGCGGGCGCCAAGAGACCCAGTACTTC. Amino acid sequence: CASSLEPSGRQETQYF.